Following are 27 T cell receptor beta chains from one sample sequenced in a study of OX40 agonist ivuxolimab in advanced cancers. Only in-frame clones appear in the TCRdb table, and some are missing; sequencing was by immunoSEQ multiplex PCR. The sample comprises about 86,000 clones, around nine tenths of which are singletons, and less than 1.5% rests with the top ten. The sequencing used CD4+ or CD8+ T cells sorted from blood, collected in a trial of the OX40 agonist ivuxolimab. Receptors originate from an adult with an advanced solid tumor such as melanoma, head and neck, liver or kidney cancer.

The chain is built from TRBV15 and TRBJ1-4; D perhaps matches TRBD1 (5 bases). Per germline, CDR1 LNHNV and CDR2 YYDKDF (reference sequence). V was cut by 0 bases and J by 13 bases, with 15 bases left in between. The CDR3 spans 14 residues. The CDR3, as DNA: TGTGCCACCAGCAGAGAGGGGACCTACTTGAGACTGTTTTTT. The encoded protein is CATSREGTYLRLFF. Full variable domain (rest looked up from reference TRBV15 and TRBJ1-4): DAMVIQNPRYQVTQFGKPVTLSCSQTLNHNVMYWYQQKSSQAPKLLFHYYDKDFNNEADTPDNFQSRRPNTSFCFLDIRSPGLGDTAMYLCATSREGTYLRLFFGSGTQLSVL.

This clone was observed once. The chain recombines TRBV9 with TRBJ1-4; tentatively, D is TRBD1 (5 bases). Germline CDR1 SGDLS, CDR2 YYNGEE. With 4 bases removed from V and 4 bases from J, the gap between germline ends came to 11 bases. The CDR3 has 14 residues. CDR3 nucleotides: TGTGCCAGCAGCCCCCACGGGGGTAATGAAAAACTGTTTTTT. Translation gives CASSPHGGNEKLFF. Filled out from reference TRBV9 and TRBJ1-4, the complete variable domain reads DSGVTQTPKHLITATGQRVTLRCSPRSGDLSVYWYQQSLDQGLQFLIQYYNGEERAKGNILERFSAQQFPDLHSELNLSSLELGDSALYFCASSPHGGNEKLFFGSGTQLSVL.

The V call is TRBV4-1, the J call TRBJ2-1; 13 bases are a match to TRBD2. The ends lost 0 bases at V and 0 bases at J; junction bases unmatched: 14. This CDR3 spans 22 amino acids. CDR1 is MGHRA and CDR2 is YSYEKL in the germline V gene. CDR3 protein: CASSQEWARLAGGLSSYNEQFF. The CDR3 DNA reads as TGCGCCAGCAGCCAAGAATGGGCGCGACTAGCGGGGGGCCTAAGCTCCTACAATGAGCAGTTCTTC.

The CDR3 DNA follows: TGTGCCAGCAGCTTCCGACCCGGGACTGGGGCCAACGTCCTGACTTTC. Residues: CASSFRPGTGANVLTF. V usage is TRBV7-3 and J usage is TRBJ2-6; tentative D call: TRBD2 (5 bases). The CDR3 consists of 16 residues. Trimming shortened V by 3 bases and J by 2 bases, and 11 bases separated the two germline ends. Germline V gives CDR1 SGHTA, CDR2 FQGTGA.

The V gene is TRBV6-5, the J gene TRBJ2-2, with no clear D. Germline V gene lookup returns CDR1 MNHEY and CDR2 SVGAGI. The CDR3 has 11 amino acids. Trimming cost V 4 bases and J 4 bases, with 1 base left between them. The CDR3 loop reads CASSSTGELFF. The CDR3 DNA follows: TGTGCCAGCAGTTCCACCGGGGAGCTGTTTTTT.

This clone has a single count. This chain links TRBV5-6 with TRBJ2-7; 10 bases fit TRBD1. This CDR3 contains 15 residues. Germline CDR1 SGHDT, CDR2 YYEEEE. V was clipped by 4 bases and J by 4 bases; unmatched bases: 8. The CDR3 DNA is TGTGCCAGCAGCCCCGGGACAGGGGCGTTTTACGAGCAGTACTTC. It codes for CASSPGTGAFYEQYF.

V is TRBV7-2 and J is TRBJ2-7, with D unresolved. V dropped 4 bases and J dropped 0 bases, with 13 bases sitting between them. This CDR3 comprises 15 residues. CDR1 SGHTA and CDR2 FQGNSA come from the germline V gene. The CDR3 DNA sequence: TGTGCCAGCAGCTCCTTGGCGGAATACTCCTACGAGCAGTACTTC. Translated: CASSSLAEYSYEQYF.

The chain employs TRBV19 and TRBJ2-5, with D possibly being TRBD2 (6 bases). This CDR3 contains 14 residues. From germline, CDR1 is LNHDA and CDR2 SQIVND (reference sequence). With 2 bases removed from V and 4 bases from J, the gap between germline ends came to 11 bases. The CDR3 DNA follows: TGTGCCAGTAGTATAACTAGCTCCCGAGAGACCCAGTACTTC. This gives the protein CASSITSSRETQYF.

CDR3 sequence (DNA): TGTGCCAGCTCACGCGGGGGGCCGGACGGGGAGCTGTTTTTT. Protein: CASSRGGPDGELFF. The genes are TRBV18 and TRBJ2-2, with TRBD2 matching 8 bases. The V and J ends lost 4 bases and 7 bases, in that order; junction bases with no gene match: 5. Germline CDR1 reads KGHSH; CDR2 reads LQKENI. This CDR3 has 14 residues.

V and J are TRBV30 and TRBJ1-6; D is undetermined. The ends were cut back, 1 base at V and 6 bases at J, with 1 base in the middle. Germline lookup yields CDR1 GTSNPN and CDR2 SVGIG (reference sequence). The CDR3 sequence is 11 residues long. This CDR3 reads CAWSGNSPLHF. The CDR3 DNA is TGTGCCTGGAGTGGTAATTCACCCCTCCACTTT.

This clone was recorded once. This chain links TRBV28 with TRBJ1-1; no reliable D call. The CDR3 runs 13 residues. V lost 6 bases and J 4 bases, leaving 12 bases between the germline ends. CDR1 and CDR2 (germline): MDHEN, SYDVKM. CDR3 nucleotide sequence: TGTGCCAGCAGCTCTAGGCCTTTCACTGAAGCTTTCTTT. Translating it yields CASSSRPFTEAFF.

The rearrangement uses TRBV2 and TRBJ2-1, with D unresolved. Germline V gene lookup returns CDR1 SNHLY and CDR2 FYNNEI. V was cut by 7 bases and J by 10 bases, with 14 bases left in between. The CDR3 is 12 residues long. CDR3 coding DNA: TGTGCCAGCACCAGTGGCCGGTGGGAGCAGTTCTTC. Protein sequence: CASTSGRWEQFF.

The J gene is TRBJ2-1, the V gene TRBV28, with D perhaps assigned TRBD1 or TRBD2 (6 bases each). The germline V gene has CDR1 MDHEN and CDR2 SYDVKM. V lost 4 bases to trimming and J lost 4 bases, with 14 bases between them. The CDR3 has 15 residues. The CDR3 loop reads CASSSRQAGYNEQFF. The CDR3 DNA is TGTGCCAGCAGTTCTCGACAGGCGGGGTACAATGAGCAGTTCTTC.

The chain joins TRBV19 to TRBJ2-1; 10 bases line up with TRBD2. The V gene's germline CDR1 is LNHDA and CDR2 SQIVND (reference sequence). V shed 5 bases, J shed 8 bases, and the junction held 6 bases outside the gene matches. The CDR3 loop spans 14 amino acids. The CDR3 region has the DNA TGTGCCAGTAGTTCCCGAGCGGGAGGGGATGAGCAGTTCTTC. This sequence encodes CASSSRAGGDEQFF.

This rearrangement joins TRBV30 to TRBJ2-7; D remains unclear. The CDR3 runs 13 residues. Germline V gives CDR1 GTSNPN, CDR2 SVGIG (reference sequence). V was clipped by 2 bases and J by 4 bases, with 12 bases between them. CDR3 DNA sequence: TGTGCCTGGAGTCCTGGGTCCGCTTACGAGCAGTACTTC. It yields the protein CAWSPGSAYEQYF.

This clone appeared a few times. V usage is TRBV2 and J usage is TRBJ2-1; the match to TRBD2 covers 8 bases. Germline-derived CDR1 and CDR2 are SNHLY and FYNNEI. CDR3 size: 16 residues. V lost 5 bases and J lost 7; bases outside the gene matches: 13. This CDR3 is CASSRLTSGGGNEQFF. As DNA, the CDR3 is TGTGCCAGCAGTCGCCTCACTAGCGGAGGAGGGAATGAGCAGTTCTTC.

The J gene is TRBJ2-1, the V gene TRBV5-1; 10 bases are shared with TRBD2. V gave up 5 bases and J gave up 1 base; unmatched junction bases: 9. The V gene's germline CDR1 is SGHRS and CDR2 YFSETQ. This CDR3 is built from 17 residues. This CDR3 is CASSLRASGGSYNEQFF. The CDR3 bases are TGCGCCAGCAGTCTCCGTGCTAGCGGGGGTTCCTACAATGAGCAGTTCTTC.

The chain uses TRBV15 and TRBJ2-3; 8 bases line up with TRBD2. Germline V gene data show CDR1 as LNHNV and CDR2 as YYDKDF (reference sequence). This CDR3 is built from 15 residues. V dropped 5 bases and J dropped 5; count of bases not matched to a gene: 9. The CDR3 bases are TGTGCCACCAGCCTAGCGGGCCTCACTATAGATACGCAGTATTTT. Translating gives CATSLAGLTIDTQYF.

CDR3 in DNA: TGTGCCAGCAGTACTCGCACAGATACGCAGTATTTT. The encoded protein is CASSTRTDTQYF. The V and J genes are TRBV27 and TRBJ2-3; D not resolved. This CDR3 contains 12 residues. The germline V gene has CDR1 MNHEY and CDR2 SMNVEV (reference sequence). Deletions cut 5 bases from V and 1 base from J, with 4 bases between.

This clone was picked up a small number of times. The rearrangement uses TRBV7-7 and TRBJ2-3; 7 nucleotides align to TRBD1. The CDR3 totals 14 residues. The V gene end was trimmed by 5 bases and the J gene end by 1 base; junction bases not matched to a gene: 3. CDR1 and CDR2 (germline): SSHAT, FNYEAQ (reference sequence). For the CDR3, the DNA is TGTGCCAGCAGCCCAGGGGGAGGCACAGATACGCAGTATTTT. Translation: CASSPGGGTDTQYF. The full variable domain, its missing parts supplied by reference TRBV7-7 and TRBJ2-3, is GAGVSQSPRYKVTKRGQDVTLRCDPISSHATLYWYQQALGQGPEFLTYFNYEAQPDKSGLPSDRFSAERPEGSISTLTIQRTEQRDSAMYRCASSPGGGTDTQYFGPGTRLTVL.

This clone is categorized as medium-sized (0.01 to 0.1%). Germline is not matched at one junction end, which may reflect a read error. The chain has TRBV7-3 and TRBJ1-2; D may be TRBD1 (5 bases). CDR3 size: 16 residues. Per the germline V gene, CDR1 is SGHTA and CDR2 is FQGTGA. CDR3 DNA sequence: TGTGCCAGCAGCCTAACTCATGGGACCGCGAACTATGGCTACACCTTC. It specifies CASSLTHGTANYGYTF. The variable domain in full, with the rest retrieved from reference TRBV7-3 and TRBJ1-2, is GAGVSQTPSNKVTEKGKYVELRCDPISGHTALYWYRQSLGQGPEFLIYFQGTGAADDSGLPNDRFFAVRPEGSVSTLKIQRTERGDSAVYLCASSLTHGTANYGYTFGSGTRLTVV.

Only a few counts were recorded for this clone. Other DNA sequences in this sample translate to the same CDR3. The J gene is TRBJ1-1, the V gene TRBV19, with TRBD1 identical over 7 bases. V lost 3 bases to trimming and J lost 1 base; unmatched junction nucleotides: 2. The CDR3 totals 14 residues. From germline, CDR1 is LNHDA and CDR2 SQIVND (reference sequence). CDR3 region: CASSIDRENTEAFF. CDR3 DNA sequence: TGTGCCAGTAGTATCGACAGGGAGAACACTGAAGCTTTCTTT.

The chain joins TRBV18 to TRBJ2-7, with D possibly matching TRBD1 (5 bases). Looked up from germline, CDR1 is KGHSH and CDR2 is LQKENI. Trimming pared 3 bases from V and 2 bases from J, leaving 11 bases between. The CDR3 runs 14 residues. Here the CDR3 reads CASSPQGRTYEQYF. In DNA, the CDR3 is TGTGCCAGCTCACCGCAGGGTAGGACCTACGAGCAGTACTTC.

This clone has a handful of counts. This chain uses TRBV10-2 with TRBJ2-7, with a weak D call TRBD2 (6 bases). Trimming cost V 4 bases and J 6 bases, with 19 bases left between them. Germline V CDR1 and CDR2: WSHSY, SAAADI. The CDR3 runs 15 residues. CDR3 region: CASSGRDSYSSEQYF. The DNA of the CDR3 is TGCGCCAGCAGTGGTCGGGACTCGTACTCATCCGAGCAGTACTTC.

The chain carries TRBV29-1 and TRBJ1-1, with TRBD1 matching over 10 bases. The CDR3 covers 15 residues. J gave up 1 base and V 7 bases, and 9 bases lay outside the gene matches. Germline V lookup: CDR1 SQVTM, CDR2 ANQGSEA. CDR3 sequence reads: CSASGTGVRNTEAFF. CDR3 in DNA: TGCAGCGCCTCAGGGACAGGGGTTAGGAACACTGAAGCTTTCTTT.

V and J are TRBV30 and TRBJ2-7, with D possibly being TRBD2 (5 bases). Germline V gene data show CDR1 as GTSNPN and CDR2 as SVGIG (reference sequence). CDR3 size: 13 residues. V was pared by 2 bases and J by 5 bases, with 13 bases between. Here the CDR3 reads CAWSTSRRHEQYF. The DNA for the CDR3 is TGTGCCTGGAGTACATCCAGGAGGCACGAGCAGTACTTC.

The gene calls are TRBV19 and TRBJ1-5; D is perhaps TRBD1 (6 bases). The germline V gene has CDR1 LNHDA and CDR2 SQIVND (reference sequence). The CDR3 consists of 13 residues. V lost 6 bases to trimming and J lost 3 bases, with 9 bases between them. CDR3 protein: CASSRDNNQPQHF. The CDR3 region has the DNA TGTGCCAGTAGCCGGGACAACAATCAGCCCCAGCATTTT. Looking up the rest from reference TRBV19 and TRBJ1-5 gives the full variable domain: DGGITQSPKYLFRKEGQNVTLSCEQNLNHDAMYWYRQDPGQGLRLIYYSQIVNDFQKGDIAEGYSVSREKKESFPLTVTSAQKNPTAFYLCASSRDNNQPQHFGDGTRLSIL.